These T cell receptor beta chains were read from a single sample in a study of early T cells in non-severe SARS-CoV-2 infection. Each CDR3 protein is one row after TCRdb ran MiXCR on the 5' RACE reads. The sample contains tens of thousands of distinct CDR3 sequences, approximately 9.1% of which appear only once. This material consisted of whole blood, taken at baseline. These receptors all come from an adult who was a healthcare worker with PCR-confirmed SARS-CoV-2 infection or an uninfected control (not recorded which). Both conserved end residues are part of each CDR3. D genes are given only for firm matches. Some rows mark clone size as missing; the rest say once, few, many or name a class of expanded clone.

V: TRBV28; size: many; D: -; J: TRBJ2-3; DNA: TGTGCCAGCAGTTCCCCGAGGCTAGTCTTGGGCATTGGGCAGTATTTT; CDR3: CASSSPRLVLGIGQYF
V: TRBV29-1; size: -; D: -; J: TRBJ2-7; DNA: TGCAGCGGTTCCCAGGGGGGCTACGAGCAGTACTTC; CDR3: CSGSQGGYEQYF
V: TRBV12-3/TRBV12-4; size: -; D: TRBD2; J: TRBJ2-7; DNA: TGTGCCAGCAGTCCCCGGACTAGCGGGAATTTTTACGAGCAGTACTTC; CDR3: CASSPRTSGNFYEQYF
V: TRBV5-1; size: many; D: -; J: TRBJ2-5; DNA: TGCGCCAGCACCCCCCGTGGGGGGATGGGAGAGACCCAGTACTTC; CDR3: CASTPRGGMGETQYF
V: TRBV28; size: few; D: TRBD1; J: TRBJ2-5; DNA: TGTGCCAGCAGTTCGACAGGGGGCTATCTCGAGACCCAGTACTTC; CDR3: CASSSTGGYLETQYF
V: TRBV7-2; size: -; D: -; J: TRBJ2-7; DNA: TGTGCCAGCAGCTTAGCGGGGAGGGGGTATGAGCAGTACTTC; CDR3: CASSLAGRGYEQYF
V: TRBV29-1; size: -; D: -; J: TRBJ2-1; DNA: TGCAGCACTCTCGGGGTTTCCTACAATGAGCAGTTCTTC; CDR3: CSTLGVSYNEQFF
V: TRBV29-1; size: few; D: TRBD2; J: TRBJ2-5; DNA: TGCAGCGTTGTGGGCCTAGCGGGAGTACCGTCGAGAGAGACCCAGTACTTC; CDR3: CSVVGLAGVPSRETQYF
V: TRBV20-1; size: many; D: -; J: TRBJ1-5; DNA: TGCAGTGCCACGGCGGGGGATCAGCCCCAGCATTTT; CDR3: CSATAGDQPQHF
V: TRBV28; size: many; D: -; J: TRBJ2-7; DNA: TGTGCCAGCAGCCACAGGGCTGGGCAGCAGTACTTC; CDR3: CASSHRAGQQYF
V: TRBV24-1; size: few; D: TRBD2; J: TRBJ2-1; DNA: TGTGCCACCAGTGGACTAGCGGGAAAAAATGAGCAGTTCTTC; CDR3: CATSGLAGKNEQFF
V: TRBV6-5; size: -; D: -; J: TRBJ2-5; DNA: TGTGCCAGCAGTTACTCCACTTTGGAGCGGGTATCGACCCAGTACTTC; CDR3: CASSYSTLERVSTQYF
V: TRBV7-2; size: -; D: -; J: TRBJ1-4; DNA: TGTGCCAGCAGCTCACACACAGGGCGAAAACTGTTTTTT; CDR3: CASSSHTGRKLFF
V: TRBV7-8; size: few; D: TRBD2; J: TRBJ2-1; DNA: TGTGCCAGCACCCCCGAAGGACTAGCGGTTTACAATGAGCAGTTCTTC; CDR3: CASTPEGLAVYNEQFF
V: TRBV19; size: many; D: -; J: TRBJ2-1; DNA: TGTGCCAGTAGTATAGCCGGGACCATCAATGAGCAGTTCTTC; CDR3: CASSIAGTINEQFF
V: TRBV7-2; size: many; D: -; J: TRBJ2-1; DNA: TGTGCCAGCAGCTTAGCGCCTGGGAAATACAATGAGCAGTTCTTC; CDR3: CASSLAPGKYNEQFF